This T cell receptor (beta chain) was recovered during a study of a mutant IDH1 vaccine in newly diagnosed glioma. The overall study: Treated patients, averaging around 40 years, were roughly 60% male and about 38% female. Beforehand, treatment had been radiotherapy, temozolomide, or both; the majority received both.

Stated time point: week 5, during vaccination. A single vaccine dose contained 300 ug of mutant IDH1 20-mer peptide, and topical imiquimod was used with it. Tumors from donors were new WHO grade 3 or 4 IDH1-mutant astrocytomas with ATRX loss. In regard to this clone: What it recognizes is unknown.

The repertoire was sequenced with immunoSEQ multiplex PCR; TCRdb's copy has only in-frame clones and lacks some. Here the sample spans some 51,000 clones, approximately 78% being singletons. Sequences were derived from PBMCs, sampled from a glioma patient whose treatment included an IDH1 peptide vaccine. This TCR came from a man in his fifties or sixties with glioma.

The CDR3 loop reads CASSLDGTENNEQFF. The CDR3 nucleotides read TGCGCCAGCAGCCTAGATGGAACAGAGAACAATGAGCAGTTCTTC. The rearrangement links TRBV4-1 to TRBJ2-1; no clear D gene. Trimming took off 4 bases at V and 5 bases at J, with 15 bases between the two ends. The CDR3 runs to 15 residues. Per the germline V gene, CDR1 is MGHRA and CDR2 is YSYEKL.